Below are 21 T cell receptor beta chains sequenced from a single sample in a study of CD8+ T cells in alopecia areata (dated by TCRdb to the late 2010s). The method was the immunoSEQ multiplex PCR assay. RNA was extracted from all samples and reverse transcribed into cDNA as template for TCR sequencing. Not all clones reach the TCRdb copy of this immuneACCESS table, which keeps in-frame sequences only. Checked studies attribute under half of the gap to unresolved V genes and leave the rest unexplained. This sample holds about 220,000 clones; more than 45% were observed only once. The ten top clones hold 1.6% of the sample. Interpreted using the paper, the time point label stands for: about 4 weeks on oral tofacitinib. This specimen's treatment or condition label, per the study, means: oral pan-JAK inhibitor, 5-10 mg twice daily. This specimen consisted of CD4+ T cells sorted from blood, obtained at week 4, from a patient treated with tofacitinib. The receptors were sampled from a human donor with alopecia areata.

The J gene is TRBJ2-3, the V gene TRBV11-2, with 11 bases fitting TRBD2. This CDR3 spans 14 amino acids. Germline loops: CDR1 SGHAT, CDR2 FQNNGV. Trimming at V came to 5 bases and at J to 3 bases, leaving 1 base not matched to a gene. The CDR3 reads CASSPSGGTDTQYF. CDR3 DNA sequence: TGTGCCAGCAGCCCTAGCGGGGGGACAGATACGCAGTATTTT.

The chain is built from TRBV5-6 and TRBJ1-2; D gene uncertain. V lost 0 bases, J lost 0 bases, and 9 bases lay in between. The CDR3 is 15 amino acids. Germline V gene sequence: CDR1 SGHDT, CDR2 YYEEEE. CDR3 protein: CASSLAVEANYGYTF. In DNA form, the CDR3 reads TGTGCCAGCAGCTTGGCTGTCGAAGCTAACTATGGCTACACCTTC. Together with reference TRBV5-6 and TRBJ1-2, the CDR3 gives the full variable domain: DAGVTQSPTHLIKTRGQQVTLRCSPKSGHDTVSWYQQALGQGPQFIFQYYEEEERQRGNFPDRFSGHQFPNYSSELNVNALLLGDSALYLCASSLAVEANYGYTFGSGTRLTVV.

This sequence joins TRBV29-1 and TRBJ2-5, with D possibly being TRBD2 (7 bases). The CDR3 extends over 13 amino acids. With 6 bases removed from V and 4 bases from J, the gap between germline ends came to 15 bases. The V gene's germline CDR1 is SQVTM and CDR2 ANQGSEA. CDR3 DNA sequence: TGCAGCGTAGGGGGAGGGGAGGGAGAGACCCAGTACTTC. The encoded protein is CSVGGGEGETQYF.

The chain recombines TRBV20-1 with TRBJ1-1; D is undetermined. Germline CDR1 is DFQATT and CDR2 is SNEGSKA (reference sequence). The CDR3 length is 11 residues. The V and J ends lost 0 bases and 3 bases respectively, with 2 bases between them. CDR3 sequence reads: CSAREDTEAFF. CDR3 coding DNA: TGCAGTGCTAGAGAGGACACTGAAGCTTTCTTT.

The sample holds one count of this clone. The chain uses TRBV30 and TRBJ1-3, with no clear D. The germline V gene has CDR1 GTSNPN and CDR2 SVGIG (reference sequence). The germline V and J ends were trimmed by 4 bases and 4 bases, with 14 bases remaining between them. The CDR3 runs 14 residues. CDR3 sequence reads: CAWKKGPSGNTIYF. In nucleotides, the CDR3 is TGTGCCTGGAAAAAGGGTCCATCGGGAAACACCATATATTTT.

Written as DNA, the CDR3 is TGTGCCAGCAGCTTTTTGGGAGGGGTCACAGATACGCAGTATTTT. Protein sequence: CASSFLGGVTDTQYF. The chain has TRBV7-2 and TRBJ2-3; 7 nucleotides agree with TRBD2. The CDR3 is 15 amino acids. The V segment lost 3 bases and the J segment 2 bases; nucleotides outside the gene matches: 5. Germline lookup yields CDR1 SGHTA and CDR2 FQGNSA. The full variable domain, in which reference TRBV7-2 and TRBJ2-3 provide the parts outside the CDR3, is GAGVSQSPSNKVTEKGKDVELRCDPISGHTALYWYRQSLGQGLEFLIYFQGNSAPDKSGLPSDRFSAERTGGSVSTLTIQRTQQEDSAVYLCASSFLGGVTDTQYFGPGTRLTVL.

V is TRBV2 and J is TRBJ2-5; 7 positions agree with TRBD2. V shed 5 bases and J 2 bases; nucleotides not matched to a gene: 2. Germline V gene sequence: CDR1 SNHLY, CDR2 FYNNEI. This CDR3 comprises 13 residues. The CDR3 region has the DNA TGTGCCAGCAGTAGCGGGGTTCAAGAGACCCAGTACTTC. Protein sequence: CASSSGVQETQYF.

The CDR3 here is CAWSVTVRDTEKLFF. The CDR3 DNA reads TGTGCCTGGAGTGTAACGGTACGGGACACAGAAAAACTGTTTTTT. This chain connects TRBV30 to TRBJ1-4; D might be TRBD1 (6 bases). CDR3 length: 15 amino acids. V was shortened by 0 bases and J by 8 bases, with 16 bases between the two germline ends. Germline V gene sequence: CDR1 GTSNPN, CDR2 SVGIG (reference sequence).

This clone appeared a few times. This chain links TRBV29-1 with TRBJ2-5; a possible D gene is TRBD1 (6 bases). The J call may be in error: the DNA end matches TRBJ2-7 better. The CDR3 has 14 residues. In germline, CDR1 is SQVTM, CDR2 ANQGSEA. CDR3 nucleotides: TGCAGCGTTGAAGACCGGGACACGAGCTACGAGCAGTACTTC. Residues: CSVEDRDTSYEQYF.

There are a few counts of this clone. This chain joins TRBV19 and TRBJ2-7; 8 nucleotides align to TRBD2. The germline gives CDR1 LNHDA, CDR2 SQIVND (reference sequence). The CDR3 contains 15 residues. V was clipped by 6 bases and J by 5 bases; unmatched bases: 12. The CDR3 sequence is CASSLQTSARNEQYF. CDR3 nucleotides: TGTGCCAGTAGCCTCCAGACTAGCGCACGGAACGAGCAGTACTTC.

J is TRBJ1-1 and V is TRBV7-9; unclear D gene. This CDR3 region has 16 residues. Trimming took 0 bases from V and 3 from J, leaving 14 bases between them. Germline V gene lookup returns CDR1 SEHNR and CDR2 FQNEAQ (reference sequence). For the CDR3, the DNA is TGTGCCAGCAGCTTAGCGGGAGGGTTGGGAGACACTGAAGCTTTCTTT. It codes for CASSLAGGLGDTEAFF.

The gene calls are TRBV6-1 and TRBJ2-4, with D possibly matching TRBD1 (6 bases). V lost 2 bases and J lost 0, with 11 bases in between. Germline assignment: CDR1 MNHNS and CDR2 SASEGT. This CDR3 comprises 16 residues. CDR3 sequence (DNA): TGTGCCAGCAGTGAAAGGCAGGGGCCAGCCAAAAACATTCAGTACTTC. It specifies CASSERQGPAKNIQYF.

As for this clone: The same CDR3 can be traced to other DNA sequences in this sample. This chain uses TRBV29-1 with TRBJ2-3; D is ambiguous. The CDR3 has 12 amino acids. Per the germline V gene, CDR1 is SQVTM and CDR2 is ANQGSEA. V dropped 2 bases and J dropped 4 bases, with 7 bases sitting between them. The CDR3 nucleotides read TGCAGCGTTGAATTTGGTGCAGATACGCAGTATTTT. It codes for CSVEFGADTQYF.

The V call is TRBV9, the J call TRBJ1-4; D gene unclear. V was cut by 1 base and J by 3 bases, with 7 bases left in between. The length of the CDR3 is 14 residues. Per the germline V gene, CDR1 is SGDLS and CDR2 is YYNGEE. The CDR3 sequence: CASSVSGANEKLFF. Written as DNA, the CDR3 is TGTGCCAGCAGCGTATCCGGGGCTAATGAAAAACTGTTTTTT.

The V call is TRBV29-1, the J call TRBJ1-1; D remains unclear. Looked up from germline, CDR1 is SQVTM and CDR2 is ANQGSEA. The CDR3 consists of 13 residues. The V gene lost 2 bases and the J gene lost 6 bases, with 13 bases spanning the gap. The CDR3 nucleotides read TGCAGCGTTGAAAGTTGGGGAGACCCTGAAGCTTTCTTT. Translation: CSVESWGDPEAFF. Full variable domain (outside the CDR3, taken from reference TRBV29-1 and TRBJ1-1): SAVISQKPSRDICQRGTSLTIQCQVDSQVTMMFWYRQQPGQSLTLIATANQGSEATYESGFVIDKFPISRPNLTFSTLTVSNMSPEDSSIYLCSVESWGDPEAFFGQGTRLTVV.

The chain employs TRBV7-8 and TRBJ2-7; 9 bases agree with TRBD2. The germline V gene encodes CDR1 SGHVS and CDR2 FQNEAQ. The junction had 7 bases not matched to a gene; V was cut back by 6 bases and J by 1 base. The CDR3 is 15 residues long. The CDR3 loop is CASSTLAGSSYEQYF. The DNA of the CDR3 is TGTGCCAGCAGTACTCTAGCGGGGTCATCCTACGAGCAGTACTTC. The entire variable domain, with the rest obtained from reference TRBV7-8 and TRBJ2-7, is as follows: GAGVSQSPRYKVAKRGQDVALRCDPISGHVSLFWYQQALGQGPEFLTYFQNEAQLDKSGLPSDRFFAERPEGSVSTLKIQRTQQEDSAVYLCASSTLAGSSYEQYFGPGTRLTVT.

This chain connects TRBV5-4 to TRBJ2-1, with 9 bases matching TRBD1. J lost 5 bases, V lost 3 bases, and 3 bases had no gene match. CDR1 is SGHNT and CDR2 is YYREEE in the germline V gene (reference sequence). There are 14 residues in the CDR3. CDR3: CASSSGQGNNEQFF. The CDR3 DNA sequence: TGTGCCAGCAGCTCGGGACAGGGAAACAATGAGCAGTTCTTC.

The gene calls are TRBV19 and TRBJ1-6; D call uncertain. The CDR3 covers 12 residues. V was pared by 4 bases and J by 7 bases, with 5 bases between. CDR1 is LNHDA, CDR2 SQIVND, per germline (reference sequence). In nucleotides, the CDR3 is TGTGCCAGTAGTAATGGCAATTCACCCCTCCACTTT. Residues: CASSNGNSPLHF.

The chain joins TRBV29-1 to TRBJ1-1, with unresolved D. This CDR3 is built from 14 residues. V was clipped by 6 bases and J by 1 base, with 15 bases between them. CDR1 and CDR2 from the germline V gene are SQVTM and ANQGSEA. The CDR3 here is CSVSVGLQNTEAFF. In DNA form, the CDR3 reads TGCAGCGTGTCCGTAGGACTTCAGAACACTGAAGCTTTCTTT.

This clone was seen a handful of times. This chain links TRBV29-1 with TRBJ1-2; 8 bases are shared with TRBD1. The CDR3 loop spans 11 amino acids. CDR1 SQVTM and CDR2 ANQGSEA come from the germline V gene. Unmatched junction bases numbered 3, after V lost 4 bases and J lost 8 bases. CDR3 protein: CSVGRGPGYTF. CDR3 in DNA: TGCAGCGTTGGCAGGGGGCCAGGCTACACCTTC.

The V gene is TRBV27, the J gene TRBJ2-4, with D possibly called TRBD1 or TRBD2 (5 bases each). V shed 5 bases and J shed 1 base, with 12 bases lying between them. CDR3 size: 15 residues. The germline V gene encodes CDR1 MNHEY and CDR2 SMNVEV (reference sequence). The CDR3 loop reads CASSAGGSAKNIQYF. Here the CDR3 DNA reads TGTGCCAGCAGTGCTGGGGGAAGCGCCAAAAACATTCAGTACTTC.